The rows below give T cell receptor beta chains drawn from one sample of a study of CD8 T cells in Susac syndrome. TCRdb re-derived calls from the immunoSEQ multiplex PCR reads in MiXCR, one entry per CDR3 protein. This sample has some 150,000 distinct CDR3 sequences, with roughly 94% found just once. The sequenced material came from CD4+ T cells from PBMCs. The receptors derive from a human donor with Susac syndrome. Both conserved end residues are part of each CDR3. D genes are given only for firm matches.

>TRBV30|TRBJ1-2|TRBD1
CAWARDDRVNYGYTF
>TRBV2|TRBJ2-2|TRBD2
CASIPGLAVGELFF
>TRBV5-1|TRBJ2-7|NA
CASSFRRGPYEQYF
>TRBV7-3|TRBJ1-2|NA
CASSQDGGSWAGYTF
>TRBV20-1|TRBJ1-1|NA
CSARSTGGFTEAFF
>TRBV24-1|TRBJ1-2|NA
CATSAASRTYGYTF
>TRBV30|TRBJ2-7|NA
CAWARGPLYF
>TRBV28|TRBJ1-1|NA
CASSLLSTEAFF
>TRBV25-1|TRBJ2-3|NA
CASSVLDGGIRETDTQYF
>TRBV7-8|TRBJ2-4|TRBD1
CASSLTNRGTKNIQYF
>TRBV6-6|TRBJ1-2|NA
CASSYFGDLNYGYTF
>TRBV20-1|TRBJ2-5|NA
CSASRSHNQETQYF
>TRBV30|TRBJ2-6|NA
CASGANVLTF
>TRBV5-4|TRBJ2-5|TRBD2
CASSSPGLGNQETQYF
>TRBV18|TRBJ2-1|TRBD1
CASSPRWDRESNEQFF
>TRBV5-1|TRBJ2-2|NA
CASSFTGTKNTGELFF
>TRBV7-2|TRBJ2-5|TRBD2
CASMLWLAGGKTQYF
>TRBV29-1|TRBJ2-3|TRBD2
CSVGAGLAGAADTQYF
>TRBV21-1|TRBJ1-3|NA
CAGGGTRSGNTIYF
>TRBV20-1|TRBJ2-5|NA
CSARDGDQETQYF
>TRBV5-4|TRBJ2-5|NA
CASSRARQETQYF
>TRBV11-1|TRBJ2-1|NA
CASSLELQPYNEQFF
>TRBV24-1|TRBJ2-7|TRBD1
CATDGTGPYEQYF
>TRBV23-1|TRBJ2-3|NA
CASSQPPTRRTASTDTQYF
>TRBV12-5|TRBJ1-5|NA
CASALEGGQPQHF
>TRBV30|TRBJ1-2|NA
CAWKRTGTPSSNYGYTF
>TRBV14|TRBJ2-7|NA
CASSRFRGTHEQYF
>TRBV2|TRBJ1-5|TRBD1
CASRDRDRGNQPQHF